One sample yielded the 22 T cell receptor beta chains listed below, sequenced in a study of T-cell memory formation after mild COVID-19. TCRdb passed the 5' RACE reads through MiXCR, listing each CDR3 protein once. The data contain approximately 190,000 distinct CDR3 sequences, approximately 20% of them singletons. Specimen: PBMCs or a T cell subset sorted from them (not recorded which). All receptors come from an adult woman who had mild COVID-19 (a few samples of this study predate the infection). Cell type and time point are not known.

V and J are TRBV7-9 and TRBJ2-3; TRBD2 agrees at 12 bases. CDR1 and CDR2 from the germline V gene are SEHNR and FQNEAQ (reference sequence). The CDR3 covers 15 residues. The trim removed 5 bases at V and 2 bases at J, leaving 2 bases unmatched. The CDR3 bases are TGTGCCAGCAGCAGACTAGCGGGGGACACAGATACGCAGTATTTT. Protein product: CASSRLAGDTDTQYF. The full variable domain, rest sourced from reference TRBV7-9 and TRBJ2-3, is DTGVSQNPRHKITKRGQNVTFRCDPISEHNRLYWYRQTLGQGPEFLTYFQNEAQLEKSRLLSDRFSAERPKGSFSTLEIQRTEQGDSAMYLCASSRLAGDTDTQYFGPGTRLTVL.

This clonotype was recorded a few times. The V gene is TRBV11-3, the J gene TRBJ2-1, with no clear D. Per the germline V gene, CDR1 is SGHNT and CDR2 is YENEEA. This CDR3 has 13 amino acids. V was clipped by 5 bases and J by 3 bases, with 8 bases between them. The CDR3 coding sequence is TGTGCCAGCAGCGCCATAAGCTACAATGAGCAGTTCTTC. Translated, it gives CASSAISYNEQFF.

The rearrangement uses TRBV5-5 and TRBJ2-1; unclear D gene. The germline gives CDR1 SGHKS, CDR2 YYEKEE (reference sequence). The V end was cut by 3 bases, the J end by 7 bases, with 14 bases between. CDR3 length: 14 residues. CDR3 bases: TGTGCCAGCAGCTCCCAGGCCAGCCCGAATGAGCAGTTCTTC. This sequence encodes CASSSQASPNEQFF.

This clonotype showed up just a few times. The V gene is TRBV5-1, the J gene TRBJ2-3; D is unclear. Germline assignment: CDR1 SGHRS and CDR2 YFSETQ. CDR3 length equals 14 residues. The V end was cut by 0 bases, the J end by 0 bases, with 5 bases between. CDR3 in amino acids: CASSLGESTDTQYF. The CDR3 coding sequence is TGCGCCAGCAGCTTGGGGGAAAGCACAGATACGCAGTATTTT.

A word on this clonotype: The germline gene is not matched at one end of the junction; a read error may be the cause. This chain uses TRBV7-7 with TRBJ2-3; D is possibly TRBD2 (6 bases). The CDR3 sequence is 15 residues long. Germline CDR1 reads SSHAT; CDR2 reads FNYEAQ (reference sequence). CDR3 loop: CASSLGDSSTDTQYF. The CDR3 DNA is TGTGCTAGCAGCTTAGGGGACTCTAGCACAGATACGCAGTATTTT.

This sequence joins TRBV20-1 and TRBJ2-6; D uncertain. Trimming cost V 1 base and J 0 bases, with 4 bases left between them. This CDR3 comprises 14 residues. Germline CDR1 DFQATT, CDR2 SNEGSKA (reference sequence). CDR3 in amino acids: CSARGFSGANVLTF. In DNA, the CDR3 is TGCAGTGCTAGAGGGTTCTCTGGGGCCAACGTCCTGACTTTC.

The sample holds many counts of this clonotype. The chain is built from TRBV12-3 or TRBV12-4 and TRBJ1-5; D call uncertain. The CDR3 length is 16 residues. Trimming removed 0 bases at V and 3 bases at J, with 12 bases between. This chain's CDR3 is CASSLAGQAPNQPQHF. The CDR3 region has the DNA TGTGCCAGCAGTTTAGCTGGTCAGGCCCCCAATCAGCCCCAGCATTTT.

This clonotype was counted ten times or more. The CDR3: CASSPNRLGQGQSDTQYF. CDR3 nucleotides: TGTGCCAGCAGCCCTAACCGGTTAGGACAGGGGCAGTCTGATACGCAGTATTTT. The chain recombines TRBV7-2 with TRBJ2-3, with TRBD1 matching over 9 bases. This CDR3 spans 18 amino acids. V shed 5 bases, J shed 6 bases, and the junction held 18 bases outside the gene matches. Germline V lookup: CDR1 SGHTA, CDR2 FQGNSA.

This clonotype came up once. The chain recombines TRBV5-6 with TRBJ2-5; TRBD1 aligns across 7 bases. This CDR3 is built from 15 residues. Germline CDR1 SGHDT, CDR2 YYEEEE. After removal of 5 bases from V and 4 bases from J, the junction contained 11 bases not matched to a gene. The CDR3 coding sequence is TGTGCCAGCAGACTAAAGGGGGCGCTTGGAGAGACCCAGTACTTC. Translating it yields CASRLKGALGETQYF.

CDR3 nucleotide sequence: TGCAGTGCTAGCGTCGGGAACACTGAAGCTTTCTTT. It yields the protein CSASVGNTEAFF. The J gene is TRBJ1-1, the V gene TRBV20-1; no definite D call. The CDR3 covers 12 residues. Trimming stripped 3 bases from V and 1 base from J, with 6 bases between. Germline lookup yields CDR1 DFQATT and CDR2 SNEGSKA (reference sequence).

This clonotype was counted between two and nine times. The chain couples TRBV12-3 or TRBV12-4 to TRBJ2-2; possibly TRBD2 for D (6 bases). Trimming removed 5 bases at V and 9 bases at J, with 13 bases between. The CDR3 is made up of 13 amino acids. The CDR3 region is CASSPGGSRELFF. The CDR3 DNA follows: TGTGCCAGCAGTCCCGGGGGTAGCCGGGAGCTGTTTTTT.

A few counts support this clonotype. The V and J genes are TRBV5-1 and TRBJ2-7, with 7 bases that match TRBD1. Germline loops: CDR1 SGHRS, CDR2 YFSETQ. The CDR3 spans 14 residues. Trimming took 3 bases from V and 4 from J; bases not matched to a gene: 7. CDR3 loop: CASSSLTGAYEQYF. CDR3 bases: TGCGCCAGCAGCTCCCTCACAGGGGCTTACGAGCAGTACTTC.

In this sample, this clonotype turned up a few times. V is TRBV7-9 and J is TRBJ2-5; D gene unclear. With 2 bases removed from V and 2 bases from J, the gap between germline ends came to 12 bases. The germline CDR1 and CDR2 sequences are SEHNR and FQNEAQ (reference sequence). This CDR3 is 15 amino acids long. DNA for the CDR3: TGTGCCAGCAGCTTAATAACGGGCAGACAAGAGACCCAGTACTTC. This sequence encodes CASSLITGRQETQYF.

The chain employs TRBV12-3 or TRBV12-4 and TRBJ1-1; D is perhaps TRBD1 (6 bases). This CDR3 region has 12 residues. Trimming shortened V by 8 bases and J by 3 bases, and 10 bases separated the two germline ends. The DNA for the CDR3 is TGTGCCAGCGCGAACAGGGACACTGAAGCTTTCTTT. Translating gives CASANRDTEAFF.

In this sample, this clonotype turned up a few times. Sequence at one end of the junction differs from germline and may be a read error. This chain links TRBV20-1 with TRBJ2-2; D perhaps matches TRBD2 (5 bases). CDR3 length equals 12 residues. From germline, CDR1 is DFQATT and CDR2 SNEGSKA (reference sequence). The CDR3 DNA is TGCAGTGCCCGGCGGAACACCGGGGAGCTGGTTTTT. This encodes CSARRNTGELVF.

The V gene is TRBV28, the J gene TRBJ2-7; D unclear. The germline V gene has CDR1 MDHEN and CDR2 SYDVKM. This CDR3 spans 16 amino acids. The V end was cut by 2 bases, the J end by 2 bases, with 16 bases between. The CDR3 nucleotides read TGTGCCAGCAGTTTACCCTTTAGGGTCCGAGCCTACGAGCAGTACTTC. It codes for CASSLPFRVRAYEQYF.

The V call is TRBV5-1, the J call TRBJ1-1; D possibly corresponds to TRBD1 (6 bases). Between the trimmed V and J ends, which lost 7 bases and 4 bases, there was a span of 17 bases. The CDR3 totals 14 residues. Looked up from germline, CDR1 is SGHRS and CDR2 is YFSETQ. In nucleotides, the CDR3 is TGCGCCAGCCGCGAGACAGGCCTCCCCACTGAAGCTTTCTTT. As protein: CASRETGLPTEAFF. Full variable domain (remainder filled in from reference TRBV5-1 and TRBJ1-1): KAGVTQTPRYLIKTRGQQVTLSCSPISGHRSVSWYQQTPGQGLQFLFEYFSETQRNKGNFPGRFSGRQFSNSRSEMNVSTLELGDSALYLCASRETGLPTEAFFGQGTRLTVV.

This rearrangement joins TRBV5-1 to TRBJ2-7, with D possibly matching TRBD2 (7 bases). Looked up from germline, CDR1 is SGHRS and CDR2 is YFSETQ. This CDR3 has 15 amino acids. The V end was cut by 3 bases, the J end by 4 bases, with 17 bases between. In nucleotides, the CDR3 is TGCGCCAGCAGCTGGGAGGCGGGGGCGGATTACGAGCAGTACTTC. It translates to CASSWEAGADYEQYF. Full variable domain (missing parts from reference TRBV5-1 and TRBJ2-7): KAGVTQTPRYLIKTRGQQVTLSCSPISGHRSVSWYQQTPGQGLQFLFEYFSETQRNKGNFPGRFSGRQFSNSRSEMNVSTLELGDSALYLCASSWEAGADYEQYFGPGTRLTVT.

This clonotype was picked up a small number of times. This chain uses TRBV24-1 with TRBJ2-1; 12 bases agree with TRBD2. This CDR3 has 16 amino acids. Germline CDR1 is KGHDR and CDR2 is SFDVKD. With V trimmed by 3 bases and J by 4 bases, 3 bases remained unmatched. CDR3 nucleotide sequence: TGTGCCACCAGTGATGCTAGCGGGAGGGCTTACAATGAGCAGTTCTTC. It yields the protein CATSDASGRAYNEQFF.

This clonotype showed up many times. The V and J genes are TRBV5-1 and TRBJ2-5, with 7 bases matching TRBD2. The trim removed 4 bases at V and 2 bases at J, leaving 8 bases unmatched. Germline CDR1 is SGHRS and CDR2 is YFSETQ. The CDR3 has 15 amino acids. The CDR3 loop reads CASSAAGGLQETQYF. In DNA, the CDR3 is TGCGCCAGCAGCGCAGCCGGGGGACTACAAGAGACCCAGTACTTC.

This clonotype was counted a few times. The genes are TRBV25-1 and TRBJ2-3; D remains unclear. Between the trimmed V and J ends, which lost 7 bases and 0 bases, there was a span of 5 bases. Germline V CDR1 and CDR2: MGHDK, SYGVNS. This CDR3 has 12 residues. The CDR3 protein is CASNNSTDTQYF. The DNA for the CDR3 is TGTGCCAGCAATAACAGCACAGATACGCAGTATTTT.

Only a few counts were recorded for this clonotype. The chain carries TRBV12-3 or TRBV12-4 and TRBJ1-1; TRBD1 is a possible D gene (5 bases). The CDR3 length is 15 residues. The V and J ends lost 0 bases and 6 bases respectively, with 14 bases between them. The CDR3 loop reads CASSLALGGISEAFF. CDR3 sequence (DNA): TGTGCCAGCAGTTTAGCCCTTGGGGGGATATCTGAAGCTTTCTTT.